This T cell receptor beta chain was obtained from a study of cytomegalovirus exposure and HLA in healthy donors. Study context: Clustering assigned 81% of the approximately 400 genotyped donors to the Caucasian-associated ancestry cluster.

The germline gives CDR1 MRHNA, CDR2 SNTAGT. V lost 6 bases to trimming and J lost 1 base, with 9 bases between them. This CDR3 has 14 amino acids. A note on this clone: Antigen unknown.

Both 60 Vbeta primers and 13 Jbeta primers went into the PCR. The method was immunoSEQ multiplex PCR; TCRdb's version includes in-frame clones alone and lacks a portion of them. The sample has approximately 180,000 clones, over 60% seen once; the top ten hold around 0.99%. Study-wide findings and caveats: Some public TCRs appeared in many individuals, while most sequences were rare. Across HLA loci, a later analysis found differing TCR association rates, with DRB1 most and HLA-C fewest. A cluster of highly shared sequence variants was likely a sequencing artifact.

The specimen sequenced was PBMCs. The gene calls are TRBV6-4 and TRBJ2-2, with D perhaps matching TRBD1 (6 bases). The TCR originated in a woman between 40 and 50 years old in good health and CMV-seronegative. In DNA form, the CDR3 reads TGTGCCAGCAGCTCGACAGGGAACACCGGGGAGCTGTTTTTT. Its translation: CASSSTGNTGELFF.